These 7 T cell receptor beta chains share one sample of origin, sequenced in a study of cytomegalovirus exposure and HLA in healthy donors. PCR primers comprised 60 Vbeta and 13 Jbeta primers. This table comes from immunoSEQ multiplex PCR, and its TCRdb copy is limited to in-frame clones, with some not included. In the table there are around 100,000 clones, roughly 79% of which are singletons. The sequenced material came from PBMCs. Receptors originate from a man between 50 and 59 years old in good health and CMV-seropositive.

The chain employs TRBV19 and TRBJ1-1; TRBD1 aligns across 10 bases. The CDR3 has 14 amino acids. Germline CDR1 and CDR2: LNHDA and SQIVND (reference sequence). Losses at the gene ends were 7 bases for V and 5 bases for J; bases not matched to a gene: 7. The CDR3 DNA sequence: TGTGCCAGTAATAAGGACAGGGGGGGAACTGAAGCTTTCTTT. Translation: CASNKDRGGTEAFF.

V is TRBV30 and J is TRBJ2-1; D possibly corresponds to TRBD1 (5 bases). V was shortened by 4 bases and J by 5 bases, with 15 bases between the two germline ends. CDR1 is GTSNPN and CDR2 is SVGIG in the germline V gene (reference sequence). This CDR3 contains 14 residues. CDR3 sequence reads: CAWTVGALDNEQFF. DNA of the CDR3: TGTGCCTGGACGGTAGGGGCGCTGGACAATGAGCAGTTCTTC.

The chain carries TRBV6-7 and TRBJ2-5; 12 nucleotides agree with TRBD2. TRBV6-7 qualifies as an ORF whose function is uncertain. V lost 0 bases to trimming and J lost 9 bases; unmatched junction nucleotides: 14. This CDR3 has 18 residues. For the CDR3, the DNA is TGTGCCAGCAGTTACTCGAATTCTAGCGGGAGGGCCTTGGAGGCCCAGTACTTC. Its protein product is CASSYSNSSGRALEAQYF.

The chain combines TRBV25-1 with TRBJ1-5, with D perhaps matching TRBD1 (5 bases). This CDR3 is built from 15 residues. The V end was cut by 3 bases, the J end by 2 bases, with 11 bases between. The germline gives CDR1 MGHDK, CDR2 SYGVNS. The CDR3 reads CASSEGGVGNQPQHF. The CDR3 DNA is TGTGCCAGCAGTGAGGGAGGGGTGGGCAATCAGCCCCAGCATTTT.

V and J are TRBV7-9 and TRBJ1-2; 10 positions agree with TRBD1. Trimming at V came to 5 bases and at J to 5 bases, leaving 11 bases not matched to a gene. The CDR3 spans 16 residues. The germline V gene has CDR1 SEHNR and CDR2 FQNEAQ (reference sequence). CDR3 loop: CASSQSTGTGDYGYTF. The CDR3 bases are TGTGCCAGCAGCCAGTCGACCGGGACAGGGGATTATGGCTACACCTTC.

The J gene is TRBJ1-1, the V gene TRBV19, with D possibly matching TRBD1 (5 bases). Germline assignment: CDR1 LNHDA and CDR2 SQIVND (reference sequence). The V end lost 4 bases, the J end lost 1 base, and 13 bases lay between the germline ends. The CDR3 runs 15 residues. The DNA of the CDR3 is TGTGCCAGTAGTAACATCAGGGAAAAGAACACTGAAGCTTTCTTT. The encoded protein is CASSNIREKNTEAFF.

The chain joins TRBV28 to TRBJ2-1; weak D call: TRBD2 (5 bases). CDR1 is MDHEN, CDR2 SYDVKM, per germline. The CDR3 is made up of 13 amino acids. V was shortened by 7 bases and J by 0 bases, with 7 bases between the two germline ends. The CDR3: CASTTSSYNEQFF. The CDR3, as DNA: TGTGCCAGCACCACTAGCTCCTACAATGAGCAGTTCTTC.